This TCR beta chain was observed in a study of T cells in Graves' hyperthyroidism and ophthalmopathy. Points from the study as a whole: A model built on 13 V-J features separated ophthalmopathy from stable hyperthyroidism.

The investigators amplified TCR beta CDR3 regions from RNA transcripts. An initial round of RT-PCR targeting the TCR CDR3 relied on the HTBI primer set. MiXCR, applied by TCRdb to the multiplex PCR reads, yields one record per CDR3 protein. Found here are approximately 610,000 distinct CDR3 sequences, 15% to 20% of them singletons; the top ten hold around 19%. The V and J ends lost 6 bases and 2 bases respectively, with 15 bases between them. The CDR3 consists of 14 residues. CDR1 is SQVTM and CDR2 is ANQGSEA in the germline V gene. This clonotype was counted only a few times. As yet, its antigen is unknown. Pregnant or lactating patients were excluded, as were those with uncontrolled infection or other autoimmune disease. Clinical symptoms, serum thyroxine and TRAb, thyroid ultrasound and orbital computed tomography were used for the diagnoses.

This receptor was identified in a woman aged 18-29 years with Graves' hyperthyroidism. The sample taken for sequencing was blood. The chain recombines TRBV29-1 with TRBJ2-3; D tentatively reads TRBD1 or TRBD2 (5 bases each). The CDR3, as DNA: TGCAGCGTGGGGCTGGTGGGAGCCACAGATACGCAGTATTTT. Protein: CSVGLVGATDTQYF.